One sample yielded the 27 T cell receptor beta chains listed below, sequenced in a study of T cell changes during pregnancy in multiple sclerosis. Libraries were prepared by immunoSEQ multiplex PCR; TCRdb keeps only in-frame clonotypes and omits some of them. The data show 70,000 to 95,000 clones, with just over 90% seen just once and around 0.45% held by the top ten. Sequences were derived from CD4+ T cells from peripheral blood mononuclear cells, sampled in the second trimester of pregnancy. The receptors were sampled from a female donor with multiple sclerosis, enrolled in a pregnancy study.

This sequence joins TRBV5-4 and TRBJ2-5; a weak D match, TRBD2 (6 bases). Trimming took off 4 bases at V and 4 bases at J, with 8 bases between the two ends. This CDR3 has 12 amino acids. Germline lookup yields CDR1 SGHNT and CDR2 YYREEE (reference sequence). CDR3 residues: CASSEAGETQYF. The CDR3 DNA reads TGTGCCAGCAGCGAAGCGGGAGAGACCCAGTACTTC. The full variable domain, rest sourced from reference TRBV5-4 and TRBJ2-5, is ETGVTQSPTHLIKTRGQQVTLRCSSQSGHNTVSWYQQALGQGPQFIFQYYREEENGRGNFPPRFSGLQFPNYSSELNVNALELDDSALYLCASSEAGETQYFGPGTRLLVL.

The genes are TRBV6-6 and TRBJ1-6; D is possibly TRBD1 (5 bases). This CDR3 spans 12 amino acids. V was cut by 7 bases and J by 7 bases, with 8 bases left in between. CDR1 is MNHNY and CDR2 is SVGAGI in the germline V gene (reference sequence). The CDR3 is CASKEGNSPLHF. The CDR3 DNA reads TGTGCCAGCAAGGAGGGGAATTCACCCCTCCACTTT.

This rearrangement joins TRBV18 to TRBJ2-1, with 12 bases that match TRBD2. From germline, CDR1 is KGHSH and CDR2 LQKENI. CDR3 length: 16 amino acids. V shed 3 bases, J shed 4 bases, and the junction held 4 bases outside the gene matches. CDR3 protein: CASSPPSGRGYNEQFF. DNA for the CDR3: TGTGCCAGCTCACCTCCTAGCGGGAGGGGATACAATGAGCAGTTCTTC.

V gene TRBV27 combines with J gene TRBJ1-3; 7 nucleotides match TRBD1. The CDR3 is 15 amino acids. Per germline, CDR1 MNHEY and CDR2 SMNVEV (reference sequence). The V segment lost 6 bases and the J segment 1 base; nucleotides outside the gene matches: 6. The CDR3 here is CASRSDRASGNTIYF. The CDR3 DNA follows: TGTGCCAGCAGATCCGACAGGGCGTCTGGAAACACCATATATTTT.

CDR3: CASSTHPGLNTGELFF. The CDR3 DNA reads as TGTGCCAGCAGTACTCACCCGGGACTCAACACCGGGGAGCTGTTTTTT. The chain is built from TRBV27 and TRBJ2-2; D possibly corresponds to TRBD2 (6 bases). Trimming removed 5 bases at V and 2 bases at J, with 15 bases between. The CDR3 loop spans 16 amino acids. Germline V CDR1 and CDR2: MNHEY, SMNVEV (reference sequence).

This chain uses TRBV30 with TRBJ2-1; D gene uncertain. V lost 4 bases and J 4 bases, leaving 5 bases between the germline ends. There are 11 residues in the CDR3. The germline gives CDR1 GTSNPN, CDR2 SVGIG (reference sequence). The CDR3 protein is CAWTGYNEQFF. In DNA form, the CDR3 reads TGTGCCTGGACGGGTTACAATGAGCAGTTCTTC.

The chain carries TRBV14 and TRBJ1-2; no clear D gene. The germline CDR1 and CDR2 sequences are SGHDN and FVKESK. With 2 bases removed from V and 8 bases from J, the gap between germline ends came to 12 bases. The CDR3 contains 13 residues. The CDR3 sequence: CASSQRPERGYTF. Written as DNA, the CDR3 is TGTGCCAGCAGCCAACGCCCGGAGAGGGGCTACACCTTC.

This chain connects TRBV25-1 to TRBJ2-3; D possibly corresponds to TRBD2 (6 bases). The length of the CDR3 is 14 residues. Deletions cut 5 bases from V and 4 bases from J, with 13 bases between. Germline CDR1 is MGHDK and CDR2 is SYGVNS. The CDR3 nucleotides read TGTGCCAGCAGTAAAGGAGGGGCAGCAGATACGCAGTATTTT. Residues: CASSKGGAADTQYF.

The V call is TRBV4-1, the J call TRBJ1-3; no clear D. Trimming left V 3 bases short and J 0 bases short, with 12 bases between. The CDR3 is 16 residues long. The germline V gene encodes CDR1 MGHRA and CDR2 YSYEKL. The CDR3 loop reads CASSHPPASSGNTIYF. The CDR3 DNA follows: TGCGCCAGCAGCCATCCCCCAGCTAGCTCTGGAAACACCATATATTTT.

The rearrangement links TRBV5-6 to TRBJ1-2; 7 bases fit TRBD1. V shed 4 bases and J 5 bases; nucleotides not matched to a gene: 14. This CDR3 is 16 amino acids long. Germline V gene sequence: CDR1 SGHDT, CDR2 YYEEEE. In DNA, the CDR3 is TGTGCCAGCAGCCCGAGAATGGGACAGACAATTTATGGCTACACCTTC. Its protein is CASSPRMGQTIYGYTF.

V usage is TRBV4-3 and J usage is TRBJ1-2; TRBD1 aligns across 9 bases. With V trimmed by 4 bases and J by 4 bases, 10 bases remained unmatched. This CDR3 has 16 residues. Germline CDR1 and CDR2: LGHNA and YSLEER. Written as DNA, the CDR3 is TGCGCCAGCAGCCGGGCCGGGGACAGGGTGGGCTATGGCTACACCTTC. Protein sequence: CASSRAGDRVGYGYTF.

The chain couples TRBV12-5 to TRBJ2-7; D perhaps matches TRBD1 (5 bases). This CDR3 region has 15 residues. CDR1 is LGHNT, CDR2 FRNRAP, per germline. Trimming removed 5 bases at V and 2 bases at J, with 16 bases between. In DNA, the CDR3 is TGTGCTAGTGGTCCCCCAAGTCAGGGCCCCTACGAGCAGTACTTC. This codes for CASGPPSQGPYEQYF. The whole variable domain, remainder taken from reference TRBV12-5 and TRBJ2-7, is DARVTQTPRHKVTEMGQEVTMRCQPILGHNTVFWYRQTMMQGLELLAYFRNRAPLDDSGMPKDRFSAEMPDATLATLKIQPSEPRDSAVYFCASGPPSQGPYEQYFGPGTRLTVT.

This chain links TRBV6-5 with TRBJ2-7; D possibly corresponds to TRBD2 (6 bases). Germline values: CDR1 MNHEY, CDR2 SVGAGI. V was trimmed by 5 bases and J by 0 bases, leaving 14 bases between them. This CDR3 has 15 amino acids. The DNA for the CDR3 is TGTGCCAGCAGTGGTCGCCGGGGGAGCTCCTACGAGCAGTACTTC. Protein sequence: CASSGRRGSSYEQYF.

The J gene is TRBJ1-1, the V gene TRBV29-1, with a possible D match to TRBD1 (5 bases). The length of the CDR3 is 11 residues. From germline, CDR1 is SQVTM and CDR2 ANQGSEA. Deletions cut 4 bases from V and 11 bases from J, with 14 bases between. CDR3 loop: CSVGSAGRAFF. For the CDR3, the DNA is TGCAGCGTTGGTTCGGCAGGGCGGGCTTTCTTT.

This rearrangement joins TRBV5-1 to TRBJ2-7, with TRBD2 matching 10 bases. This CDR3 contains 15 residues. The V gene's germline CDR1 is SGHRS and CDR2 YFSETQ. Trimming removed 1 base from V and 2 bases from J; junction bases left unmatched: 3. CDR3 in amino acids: CASSLYTSGTYEQYF. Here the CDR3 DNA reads TGCGCCAGCAGCTTGTATACTAGCGGGACCTACGAGCAGTACTTC. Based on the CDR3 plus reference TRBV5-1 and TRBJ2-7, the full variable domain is KAGVTQTPRYLIKTRGQQVTLSCSPISGHRSVSWYQQTPGQGLQFLFEYFSETQRNKGNFPGRFSGRQFSNSRSEMNVSTLELGDSALYLCASSLYTSGTYEQYFGPGTRLTVT.

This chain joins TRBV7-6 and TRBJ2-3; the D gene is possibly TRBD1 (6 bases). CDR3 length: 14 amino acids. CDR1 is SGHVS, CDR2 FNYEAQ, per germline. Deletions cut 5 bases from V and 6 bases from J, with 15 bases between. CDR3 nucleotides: TGTGCCAGCAGCCCCTGGACAGTGGCCGATACGCAGTATTTT. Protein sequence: CASSPWTVADTQYF.

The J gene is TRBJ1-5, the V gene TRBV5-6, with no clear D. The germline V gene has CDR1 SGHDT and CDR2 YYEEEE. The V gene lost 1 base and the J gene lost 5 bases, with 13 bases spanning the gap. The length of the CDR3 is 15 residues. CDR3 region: CASSLRSGKYQPQHF. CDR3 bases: TGTGCCAGCAGCTTGCGATCCGGGAAGTATCAGCCCCAGCATTTT.

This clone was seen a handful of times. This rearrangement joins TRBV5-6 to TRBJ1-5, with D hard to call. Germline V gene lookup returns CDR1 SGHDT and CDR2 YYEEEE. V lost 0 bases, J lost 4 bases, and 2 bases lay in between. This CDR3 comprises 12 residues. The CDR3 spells CASSLVNQPQHF. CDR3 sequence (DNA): TGTGCCAGCAGCTTGGTAAATCAGCCCCAGCATTTT.

In DNA form, the CDR3 reads TGCGCCAGCAGCTCTGGGGCAGGGGACTATGGCTACACCTTC. Its translation: CASSSGAGDYGYTF. V is TRBV5-1 and J is TRBJ1-2, with a weak D call TRBD1 (6 bases). This CDR3 region has 14 residues. In germline, CDR1 is SGHRS, CDR2 YFSETQ. V lost 3 bases to trimming and J lost 3 bases, with 12 bases between them.

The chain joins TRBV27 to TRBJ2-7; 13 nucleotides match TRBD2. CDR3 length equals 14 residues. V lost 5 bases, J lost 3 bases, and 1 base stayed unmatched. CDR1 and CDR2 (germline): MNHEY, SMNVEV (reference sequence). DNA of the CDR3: TGTGCCAGCAGTCGGACTAGCGGGAGCTACGAGCAGTACTTC. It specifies CASSRTSGSYEQYF.

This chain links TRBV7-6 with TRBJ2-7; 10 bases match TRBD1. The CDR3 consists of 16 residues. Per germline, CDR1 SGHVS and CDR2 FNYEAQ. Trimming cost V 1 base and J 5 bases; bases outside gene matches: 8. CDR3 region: CASSLGAGQGSDEQYF. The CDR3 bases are TGTGCCAGCAGCTTAGGTGCGGGACAGGGGTCGGACGAGCAGTACTTC.

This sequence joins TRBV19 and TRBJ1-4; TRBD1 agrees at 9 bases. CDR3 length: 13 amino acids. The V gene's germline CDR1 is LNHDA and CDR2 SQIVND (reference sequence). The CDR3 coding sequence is TGTGGGGGGGAGGGACAGGGAAATGAAAAACTGTTTTTT. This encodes CGGEGQGNEKLFF.

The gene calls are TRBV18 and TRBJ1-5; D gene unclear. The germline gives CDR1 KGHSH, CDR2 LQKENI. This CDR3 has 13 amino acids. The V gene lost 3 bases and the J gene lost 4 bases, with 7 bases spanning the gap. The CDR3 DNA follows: TGTGCCAGCTCACCTTCCCAAAATCAGCCCCAGCATTTT. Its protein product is CASSPSQNQPQHF.

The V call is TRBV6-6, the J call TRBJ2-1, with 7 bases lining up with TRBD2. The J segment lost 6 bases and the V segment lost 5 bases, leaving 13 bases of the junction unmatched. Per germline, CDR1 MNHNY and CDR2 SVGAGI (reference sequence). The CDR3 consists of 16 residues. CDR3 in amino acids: CASSPALAGVGNEQFF. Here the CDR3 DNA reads TGTGCCAGCAGTCCCGCCCTGGCGGGAGTTGGCAATGAGCAGTTCTTC.

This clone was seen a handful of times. CDR3 in DNA: TGTGCCTGGGGGGATGGGGGGTGGAACACTGAAGCTTTCTTT. It codes for CAWGDGGWNTEAFF. The chain couples TRBV30 to TRBJ1-1, with D possibly TRBD1 on 5 matching bases. The CDR3 has 14 amino acids. Trimming took 5 bases from V and 1 from J, leaving 14 bases between them. The germline V gene encodes CDR1 GTSNPN and CDR2 SVGIG (reference sequence).

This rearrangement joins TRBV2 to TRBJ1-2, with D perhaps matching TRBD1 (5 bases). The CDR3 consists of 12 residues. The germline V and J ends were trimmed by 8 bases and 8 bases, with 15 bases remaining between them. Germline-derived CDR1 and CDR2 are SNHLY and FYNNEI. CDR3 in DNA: TGTGCCAGCGGCGACAGAAAAAGAGGCTACACCTTC. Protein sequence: CASGDRKRGYTF.

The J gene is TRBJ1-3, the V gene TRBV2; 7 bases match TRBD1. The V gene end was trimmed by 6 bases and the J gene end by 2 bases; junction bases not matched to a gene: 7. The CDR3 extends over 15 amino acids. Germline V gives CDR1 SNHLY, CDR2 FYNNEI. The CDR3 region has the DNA TGTGCCAGCAGAACACGGACAGGAACTGGAAACACCATATATTTT. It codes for CASRTRTGTGNTIYF.